The 5 T cell receptor beta chains below were found in one sample sequenced in a study of spatial heterogeneity in lung cancer. One entry per CDR3 protein, called by TCRdb with MiXCR from the 5' RACE reads. The repertoire consists of tens of thousands of distinct CDR3 sequences, with 12% occurring once and the leading ten covering roughly 32%. The time point: blood at routine non-recurrence follow-up after resection. The starting material was PBMCs, obtained at follow-up. Receptors were obtained from a male donor with early-stage non-small cell lung cancer.

This clonotype has ten or more counts. DNA for the CDR3: TGTGCCAGCAGTTTGGTTTTAGCGGGAGTAGTGGACGAGCAGTACTTC. It yields the protein CASSLVLAGVVDEQYF. The chain is built from TRBV12-3 or TRBV12-4 and TRBJ2-7; 9 bases are a match to TRBD2. V shed 3 bases, J shed 5 bases, and the junction held 11 bases outside the gene matches. This CDR3 is built from 16 residues.

This clonotype has a count of ten or more. The chain uses TRBV29-1 and TRBJ2-7, with D perhaps given as TRBD1 or TRBD2 (5 bases each). V lost 4 bases and J lost 6, with 19 bases in between. The length of the CDR3 is 14 residues. Germline CDR1 SQVTM, CDR2 ANQGSEA. CDR3 bases: TGCAGCGTTGCTGGGGGAGCCACCTTCGGCGAGCAGTACTTC. Its translation: CSVAGGATFGEQYF.

The V gene is TRBV20-1, the J gene TRBJ1-2, with 9 bases fitting TRBD1. CDR1 and CDR2 from the germline V gene are DFQATT and SNEGSKA (reference sequence). There are 17 residues in the CDR3. V lost 8 bases and J lost 3; bases outside the gene matches: 19. CDR3 protein: CSSYVPGQGRQDYGYTF. For the CDR3, the DNA is TGCAGTTCCTACGTCCCGGGACAGGGTCGGCAGGACTATGGCTACACCTTC.

This clonotype has a count of ten or more. The V call is TRBV27, the J call TRBJ1-2; TRBD1 is a possible D gene (5 bases). Trimming removed 3 bases at V and 4 bases at J, with 12 bases between. The CDR3 runs to 14 residues. CDR1 is MNHEY, CDR2 SMNVEV, per germline (reference sequence). Written as DNA, the CDR3 is TGTGCCAGCAGTTTGCAGGGCGGTGGCTATGGCTACACCTTC. Amino acids: CASSLQGGGYGYTF.

This clonotype showed up many times. This chain joins TRBV25-1 and TRBJ1-6; D call uncertain. The germline gives CDR1 MGHDK, CDR2 SYGVNS. The CDR3 has 13 residues. Trimming left V 5 bases short and J 10 bases short, with 12 bases between. CDR3: CASSPQDSSPLHF. The CDR3, as DNA: TGTGCCAGCAGTCCCCAGGATAGCTCACCCCTCCACTTT.